This T cell receptor beta chain was captured by sequencing in a study of immune characteristics of hereditary and idiopathic chronic pancreatitis. TCRdb's table, derived via immunoSEQ multiplex PCR, lists solely in-frame clones and lacks some. Of about 6,000 clones listed, roughly 68% are singletons. Patients having total pancreatectomy with islet autotransplantation provided the chronic pancreatitis pancreas tissue. The germline CDR1 and CDR2 sequences are MGHRA and YSYEKL. The CDR3 extends over 13 amino acids. Trimming took 0 bases from V and 7 from J, leaving 7 bases between them. The chain joins TRBV4-1 to TRBJ1-5, with a weak D call TRBD1 (6 bases). This clonotype originated in a human donor with chronic pancreatitis. What was sequenced was pancreas tissue with hereditary chronic pancreatitis. The CDR3 loop reads CASSQDRGQPQHF. CDR3 DNA: TGCGCCAGCAGCCAAGATAGGGGGCAGCCCCAGCATTTT.